This TCR beta chain was captured in a study of blood T cell repertoires in COVID-19. Study summary: COVID-19 samples from acute and convalescent phases originated in the United States, Italy and Spain.

Trimming left V 8 bases short and J 3 bases short, with 17 bases between. The CDR3 has 16 amino acids. CDR1 is MDHEN, CDR2 SYDVKM, per germline. In the study's own analysis: Counts of nucleated cells, estimated from reference gene primer amplification, were obtained. Profiled with immunoSEQ multiplex PCR; TCRdb holds only in-frame clones, not every one. V and J calls and clone size follow that table, whereas D and trimming were derived from the DNA. The sample consists of 80,000 to 100,000 clones, approximately 80% of them appearing once. The chain carries TRBV28 and TRBJ2-6, with a weak D call TRBD1 (6 bases). The specimen was peripheral blood. The source of this sequence is a human donor in a cohort sampled during active COVID-19. This chain's CDR3 is CASGPQGRGGANVLTF. CDR3 DNA sequence: TGTGCCAGCGGGCCCCAGGGGAGAGGTGGGGCCAACGTCCTGACTTTC. Supplemented by reference TRBV28 and TRBJ2-6, the full variable domain reads DVKVTQSSRYLVKRTGEKVFLECVQDMDHENMFWYRQDPGLGLRLIYFSYDVKMKEKGDIPEGYSVSREKKERFSLILESASTNQTSMYLCASGPQGRGGANVLTFGAGSRLTVL.